These 18 T cell receptor beta chains were all obtained from the same sample, sequenced in a study of blood T cell repertoires in COVID-19. Libraries were prepared by immunoSEQ multiplex PCR; TCRdb keeps only in-frame clonotypes and omits some of them. The table includes some 130,000 clones, roughly 85% detected once. Sequencing was carried out using PBMCs or T cells enriched from blood (not recorded which). These receptors came from a man aged 50 to 60 who had recovered from COVID-19.

V gene TRBV28 combines with J gene TRBJ1-5; the D is unclear. CDR1 is MDHEN, CDR2 SYDVKM, per germline. V was pared by 7 bases and J by 0 bases, with 7 bases between. The CDR3 is 13 residues long. The chain's CDR3 is CASTVNSNQPQHF. The CDR3 nucleotides are TGTGCCAGCACCGTAAATAGCAATCAGCCCCAGCATTTT.

The chain couples TRBV11-2 to TRBJ1-2; D might be TRBD1 (5 bases). Trimming shortened V by 1 base and J by 4 bases, and 7 bases separated the two germline ends. The CDR3 covers 13 residues. Germline V gene lookup returns CDR1 SGHAT and CDR2 FQNNGV. CDR3 amino acids: CASSLGGRYGYTF. As DNA, the CDR3 is TGTGCCAGCAGCTTAGGGGGCCGCTATGGCTACACCTTC.

This clone was detected once. The rearrangement joins TRBV12-5 to TRBJ2-1; 7 bases are shared with TRBD2. In germline, CDR1 is LGHNT, CDR2 FRNRAP. J lost 3 bases, V lost 6 bases, and 5 bases had no gene match. The CDR3 extends over 14 amino acids. The CDR3 here is CASGESGGYNEQFF. The CDR3 bases are TGTGCTAGTGGCGAATCGGGGGGCTACAATGAGCAGTTCTTC.

This rearrangement joins TRBV24-1 to TRBJ2-6, with 7 nucleotides matching TRBD1. V lost 4 bases to trimming and J lost 0 bases; unmatched junction nucleotides: 2. The CDR3 has 16 amino acids. The germline gives CDR1 KGHDR, CDR2 SFDVKD. This chain's CDR3 is CATSDSGGSGANVLTF. The CDR3 region has the DNA TGTGCCACCAGTGACTCAGGGGGCTCTGGGGCCAACGTCCTGACTTTC.

The genes are TRBV19 and TRBJ2-6, with TRBD1 as a possible D gene (6 bases). CDR3 length: 15 amino acids. Looked up from germline, CDR1 is LNHDA and CDR2 is SQIVND (reference sequence). The ends were cut back, 5 bases at V and 2 bases at J, with 10 bases in the middle. The CDR3 here is CASSRQGPGANVLTF. Here the CDR3 DNA reads TGTGCCAGTAGTCGCCAGGGGCCTGGGGCCAACGTCCTGACTTTC. The whole variable domain, filled in from reference TRBV19 and TRBJ2-6, reads DGGITQSPKYLFRKEGQNVTLSCEQNLNHDAMYWYRQDPGQGLRLIYYSQIVNDFQKGDIAEGYSVSREKKESFPLTVTSAQKNPTAFYLCASSRQGPGANVLTFGAGSRLTVL.

This chain connects TRBV27 to TRBJ1-2; TRBD1 matches 8 bases. V lost 5 bases, J lost 3 bases, and 8 bases stayed unmatched. This CDR3 has 15 amino acids. Germline V gene lookup returns CDR1 MNHEY and CDR2 SMNVEV (reference sequence). The CDR3 region has the DNA TGTGCCAGCAGTGCTCCGGGACAGGAGGACTATGGCTACACCTTC. It encodes CASSAPGQEDYGYTF.

This chain joins TRBV10-3 and TRBJ2-7; D is possibly TRBD1 (5 bases). V lost 3 bases and J 4 bases, leaving 7 bases between the germline ends. Per the germline V gene, CDR1 is ENHRY and CDR2 is SYGVKD. The CDR3 contains 12 residues. CDR3 DNA sequence: TGTGCCATCAGTGATACAGGTTACGAGCAGTACGTC. Residues: CAISDTGYEQYV.

The gene calls are TRBV6-5 and TRBJ2-7; the D gene is possibly TRBD1 (5 bases). The V and J ends lost 8 bases and 6 bases respectively, with 17 bases between them. The CDR3 is made up of 13 amino acids. Germline V lookup: CDR1 MNHEY, CDR2 SVGAGI. The CDR3, as DNA: TGTGCCAGCTCCGGACACCGTGTCGTCGAGCAGTACTTC. It encodes CASSGHRVVEQYF.

J is TRBJ1-1 and V is TRBV20-1; a weak D match, TRBD1 (6 bases). The CDR3 runs 14 residues. The V end was cut by 3 bases, the J end by 9 bases, with 20 bases between. From germline, CDR1 is DFQATT and CDR2 SNEGSKA (reference sequence). CDR3 region: CSASTGLGTGKAFF. CDR3 sequence (DNA): TGCAGTGCTAGTACAGGGTTAGGGACGGGAAAAGCTTTCTTT.

A note on this clone: At one end, the junction sequence differs from germline, possibly due to a read error. The chain links TRBV7-2 to TRBJ1-2; 9 bases fit TRBD1. Germline CDR1 and CDR2: SGHTA and FQGNSA. The CDR3 contains 15 residues. The CDR3 here is CASSLYQQGAGGYTF. In DNA, the CDR3 is TGTGCCAGTAGCTTATATCAACAGGGGGCGGGTGGCTACACCTTC.

The chain couples TRBV7-9 to TRBJ2-1; perhaps TRBD2 as D (5 bases). V lost 1 base and J lost 0, with 7 bases in between. The CDR3 sequence is 15 residues long. Germline V gene sequence: CDR1 SEHNR, CDR2 FQNEAQ (reference sequence). CDR3 sequence: CASSLEGSSYNEQFF. In nucleotides, the CDR3 is TGTGCCAGCAGCTTAGAAGGGAGCTCCTACAATGAGCAGTTCTTC. Full variable domain (outside the CDR3, taken from reference TRBV7-9 and TRBJ2-1): DTGVSQNPRHKITKRGQNVTFRCDPISEHNRLYWYRQTLGQGPEFLTYFQNEAQLEKSRLLSDRFSAERPKGSFSTLEIQRTEQGDSAMYLCASSLEGSSYNEQFFGPGTRLTVL.

The rearrangement joins TRBV1 to TRBJ2-7; the table's D call of TRBD1 was not tested on the DNA. TRBV1 is deemed a pseudogene. The CDR3 has 12 amino acids. The CDR3 reads CTSVHRGHEQYF. The CDR3 bases are TGCACCAGCGTCCACAGGGGACACGAGCAGTACTTC.

The chain links TRBV5-4 to TRBJ2-1; the D gene is possibly TRBD2 (6 bases). Trimming pared 0 bases from V and 0 bases from J, leaving 10 bases between. The germline CDR1 and CDR2 sequences are SGHNT and YYREEE (reference sequence). The CDR3 is made up of 16 amino acids. The CDR3 DNA reads TGTGCCAGCAGCTTGGCGGGAGTTAGCTCCTACAATGAGCAGTTCTTC. Its translation is CASSLAGVSSYNEQFF.

CDR3 bases: TGTGCCAGCTCACCACTGGACTCGAGCTCCTATAATTCACCCCTCCACTTT. Protein sequence: CASSPLDSSSYNSPLHF. The chain has TRBV18 and TRBJ1-6; no reliable D call. The CDR3 has 17 amino acids. Germline V gene lookup returns CDR1 KGHSH and CDR2 LQKENI. V was clipped by 1 base and J by 0 bases, with 10 bases between them. The whole variable domain, remainder taken from reference TRBV18 and TRBJ1-6, is NAGVMQNPRHLVRRRGQEARLRCSPMKGHSHVYWYRQLPEEGLKFMVYLQKENIIDESGMPKERFSAEFPKEGPSILRIQQVVRGDSAAYFCASSPLDSSSYNSPLHFGNGTRLTVT.

The chain employs TRBV6-5 and TRBJ2-3, with D possibly TRBD2 on 5 matching bases. The CDR3 sequence is 12 residues long. Per germline, CDR1 MNHEY and CDR2 SVGAGI. The germline V and J ends were trimmed by 11 bases and 2 bases, with 11 bases remaining between them. Here the CDR3 reads CAYEGSTDTQYF. DNA for the CDR3: TGTGCCTATGAGGGTTCCACAGATACGCAGTATTTT.

The CDR3 is CASTRQVQGYGYTF. CDR3 DNA: TGCGCCAGCACTAGACAGGTCCAGGGCTATGGCTACACCTTC. The rearrangement uses TRBV4-3 and TRBJ1-2; possible D gene TRBD1, 6 bases. The ends were cut back, 7 bases at V and 4 bases at J, with 16 bases in the middle. Germline assignment: CDR1 LGHNA and CDR2 YSLEER. CDR3 length equals 14 residues.

V gene TRBV24-1 combines with J gene TRBJ1-5; 9 bases map to TRBD1. CDR1 is KGHDR and CDR2 is SFDVKD in the germline V gene. CDR3 length equals 16 residues. V shed 3 bases and J 4 bases; nucleotides not matched to a gene: 6. The DNA for the CDR3 is TGTGCCACCAGTGATGGGGGACAGGGAAAGAATCAGCCCCAGCATTTT. Translation gives CATSDGGQGKNQPQHF.

The chain joins TRBV18 to TRBJ1-5; the D is unclear. The CDR3 is 15 amino acids. Trimming took off 6 bases at V and 1 base at J, with 13 bases between the two ends. Germline V lookup: CDR1 KGHSH, CDR2 LQKENI. The CDR3: CASSPVELSNQPQHF. CDR3 nucleotide sequence: TGTGCCAGCTCCCCTGTGGAGCTGAGCAATCAGCCCCAGCATTTT.